This T cell receptor (beta chain) was sequenced during a study of shared clonotypes between healthy human individuals. Study-wide background: Each donor had three CD4 naive, three CD4 memory, two CD8 naive and one CD8 memory plate.

CD45RO-negative cells were positively selected for CCR7, leaving out terminally differentiated effector memory CD45RA+ cells. Study observations and caveats: Sampling was confined to blood; repertoires within tissues likely differ. Depth was large, yet rarefaction showed that sorted-subset sequencing was incomplete. Enrolling few donors narrowed the genetic and exposure-history diversity that was represented.

The CDR3 sequence is 15 residues long. Concerning this clone itself: What it binds is unknown.

Measured with immunoSEQ multiplex PCR; TCRdb has only the in-frame clones, and not every one. The sample holds hundreds of thousands of clones; about 91% are singletons and the top ten take around 24%. The chain joins TRBV21-1 to TRBJ2-7. TRBV21-1 is classified as a pseudogene. The clonotype originates from a man aged 30 to 45 in good health. The sequencing input was naive CD8+ T cells sorted from blood. The CDR3 coding sequence is TGTGCCACTACCACCGATAAGGCAGGGAGACACGAGCAGTACTTC. It codes for CATTTDKAGRHEQYF.